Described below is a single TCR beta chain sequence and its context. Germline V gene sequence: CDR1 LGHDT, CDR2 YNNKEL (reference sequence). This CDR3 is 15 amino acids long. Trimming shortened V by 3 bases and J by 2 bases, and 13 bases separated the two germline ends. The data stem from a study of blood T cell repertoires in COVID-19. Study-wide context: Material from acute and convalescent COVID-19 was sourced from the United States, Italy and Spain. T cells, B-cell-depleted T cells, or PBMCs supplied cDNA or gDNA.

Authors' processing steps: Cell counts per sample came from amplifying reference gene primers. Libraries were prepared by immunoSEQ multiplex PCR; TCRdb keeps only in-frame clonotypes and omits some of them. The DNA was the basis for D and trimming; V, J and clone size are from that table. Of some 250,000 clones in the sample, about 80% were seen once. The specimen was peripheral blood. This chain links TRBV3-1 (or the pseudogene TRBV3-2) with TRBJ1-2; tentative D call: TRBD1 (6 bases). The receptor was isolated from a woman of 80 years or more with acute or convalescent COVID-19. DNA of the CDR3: TGTGCCAGCAGCCAGGAAATAACAGGGAACTATGGCTACACCTTC. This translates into CASSQEITGNYGYTF.